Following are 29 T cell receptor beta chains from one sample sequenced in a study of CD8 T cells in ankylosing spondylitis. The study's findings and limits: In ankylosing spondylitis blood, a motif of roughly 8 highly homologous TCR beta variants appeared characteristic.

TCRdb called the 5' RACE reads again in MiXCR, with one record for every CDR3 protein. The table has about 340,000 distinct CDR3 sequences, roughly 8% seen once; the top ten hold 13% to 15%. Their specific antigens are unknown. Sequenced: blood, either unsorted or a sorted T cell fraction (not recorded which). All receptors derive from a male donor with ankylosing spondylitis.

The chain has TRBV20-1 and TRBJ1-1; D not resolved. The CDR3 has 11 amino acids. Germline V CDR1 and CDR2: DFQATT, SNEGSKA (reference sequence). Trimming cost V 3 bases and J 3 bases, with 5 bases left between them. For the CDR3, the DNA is TGCAGTGCTAGGGTGGACACTGAAGCTTTCTTT. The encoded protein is CSARVDTEAFF.

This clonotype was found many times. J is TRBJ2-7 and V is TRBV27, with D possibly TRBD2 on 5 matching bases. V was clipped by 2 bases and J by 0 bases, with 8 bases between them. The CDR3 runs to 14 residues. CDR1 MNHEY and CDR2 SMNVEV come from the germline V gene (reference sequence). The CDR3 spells CASSLKRSSYEQYF. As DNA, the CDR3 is TGTGCCAGCAGTTTAAAGCGGAGCTCCTACGAGCAGTACTTC.

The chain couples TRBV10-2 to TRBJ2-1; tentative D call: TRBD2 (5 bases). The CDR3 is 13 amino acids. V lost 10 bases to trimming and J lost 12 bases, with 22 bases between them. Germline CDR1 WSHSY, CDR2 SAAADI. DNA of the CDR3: TGCGCCACCGAACCCGCTATTAGCGTGAGGCAGTTCTTC. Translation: CATEPAISVRQFF.

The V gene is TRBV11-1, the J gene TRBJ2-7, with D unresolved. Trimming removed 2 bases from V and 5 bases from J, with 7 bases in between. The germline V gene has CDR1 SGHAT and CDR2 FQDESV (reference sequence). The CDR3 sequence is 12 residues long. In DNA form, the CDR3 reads TGTGCCAGCAGCTTAAACAGCCACGAGCAGTACTTC. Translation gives CASSLNSHEQYF.

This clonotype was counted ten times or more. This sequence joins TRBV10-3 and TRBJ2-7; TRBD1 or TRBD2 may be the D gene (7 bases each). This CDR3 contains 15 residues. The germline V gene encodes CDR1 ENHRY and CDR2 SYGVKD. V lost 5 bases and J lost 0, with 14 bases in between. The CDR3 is CAISTDRTSSYEQYF. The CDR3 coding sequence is TGTGCCATCAGTACGGACAGGACTAGCTCCTACGAGCAGTACTTC.

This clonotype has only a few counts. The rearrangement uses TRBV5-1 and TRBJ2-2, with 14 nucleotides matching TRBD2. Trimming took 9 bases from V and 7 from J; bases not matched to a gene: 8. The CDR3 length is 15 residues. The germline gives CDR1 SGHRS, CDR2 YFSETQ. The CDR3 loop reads CATSRTSGRIGELFF. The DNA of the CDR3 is TGCGCCACAAGCCGGACTAGCGGGAGGATCGGGGAGCTGTTTTTT.

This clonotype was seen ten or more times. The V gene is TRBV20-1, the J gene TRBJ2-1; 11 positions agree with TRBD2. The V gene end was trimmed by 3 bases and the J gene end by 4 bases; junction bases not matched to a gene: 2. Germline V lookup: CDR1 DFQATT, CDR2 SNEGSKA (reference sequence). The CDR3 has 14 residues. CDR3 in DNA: TGCAGTGCTAGCGGGACTAGCGGATACAATGAGCAGTTCTTC. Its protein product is CSASGTSGYNEQFF.

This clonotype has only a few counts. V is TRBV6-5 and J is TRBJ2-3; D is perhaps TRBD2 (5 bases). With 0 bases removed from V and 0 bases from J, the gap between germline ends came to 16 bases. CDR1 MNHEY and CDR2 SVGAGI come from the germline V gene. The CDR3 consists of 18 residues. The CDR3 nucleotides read TGTGCCAGCAGTTACTCGAGAGGATCAAGCGGTAGCACAGATACGCAGTATTTT. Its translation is CASSYSRGSSGSTDTQYF.

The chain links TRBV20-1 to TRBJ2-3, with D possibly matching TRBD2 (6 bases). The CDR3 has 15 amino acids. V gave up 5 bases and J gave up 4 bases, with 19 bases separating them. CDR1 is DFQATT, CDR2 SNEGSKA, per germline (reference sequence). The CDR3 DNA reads TGCAGTGCTTTTCCCCCGGTGGGGGGAGCAGATACGCAGTATTTT. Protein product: CSAFPPVGGADTQYF.

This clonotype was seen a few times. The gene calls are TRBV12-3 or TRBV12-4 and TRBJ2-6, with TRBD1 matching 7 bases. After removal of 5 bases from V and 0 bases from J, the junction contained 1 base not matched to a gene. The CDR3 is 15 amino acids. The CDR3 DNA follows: TGTGCCAGCAGTCCAGGGGGCTCTGGGGCCAACGTCCTGACTTTC. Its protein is CASSPGGSGANVLTF.

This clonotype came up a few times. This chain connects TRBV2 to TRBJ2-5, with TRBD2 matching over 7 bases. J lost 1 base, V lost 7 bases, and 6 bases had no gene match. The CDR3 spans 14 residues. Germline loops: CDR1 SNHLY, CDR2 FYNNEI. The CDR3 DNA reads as TGTGCCAGCAAGGGCGGGAGATCCCAAGAGACCCAGTACTTC. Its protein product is CASKGGRSQETQYF.

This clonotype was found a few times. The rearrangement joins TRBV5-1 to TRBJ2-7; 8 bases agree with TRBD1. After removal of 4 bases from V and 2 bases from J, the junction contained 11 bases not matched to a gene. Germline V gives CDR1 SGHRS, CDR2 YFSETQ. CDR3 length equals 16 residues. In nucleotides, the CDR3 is TGCGCCAGCAGCCCTGGGACAGGAGACTCAACCTACGAGCAGTACTTC. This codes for CASSPGTGDSTYEQYF.

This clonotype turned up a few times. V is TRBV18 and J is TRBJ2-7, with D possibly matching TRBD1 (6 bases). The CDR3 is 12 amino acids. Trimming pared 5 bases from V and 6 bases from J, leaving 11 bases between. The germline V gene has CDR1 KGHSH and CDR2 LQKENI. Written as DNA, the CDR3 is TGTGCCAGCTCATCCACAGGGCCCGAGCAGTACTTC. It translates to CASSSTGPEQYF.

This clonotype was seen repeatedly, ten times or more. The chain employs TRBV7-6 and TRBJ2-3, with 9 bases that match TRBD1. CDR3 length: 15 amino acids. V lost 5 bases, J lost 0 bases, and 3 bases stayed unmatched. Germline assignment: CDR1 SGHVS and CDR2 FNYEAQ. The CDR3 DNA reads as TGTGCCAGCAGCCCGGGGACAGGGAGCACAGATACGCAGTATTTT. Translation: CASSPGTGSTDTQYF.

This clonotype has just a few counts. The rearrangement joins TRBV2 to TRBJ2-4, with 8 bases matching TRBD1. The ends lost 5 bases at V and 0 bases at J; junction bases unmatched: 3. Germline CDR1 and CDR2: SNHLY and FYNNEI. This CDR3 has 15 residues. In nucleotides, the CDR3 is TGTGCCAGCAGTCGGGACAGGCTAGCCAAAAACATTCAGTACTTC. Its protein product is CASSRDRLAKNIQYF.

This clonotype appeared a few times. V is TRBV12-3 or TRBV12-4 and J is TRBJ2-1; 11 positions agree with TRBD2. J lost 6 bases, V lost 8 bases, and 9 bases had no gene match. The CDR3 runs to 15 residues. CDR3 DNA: TGTGCCAGCCGAACTCTAGCGGGAGGTGGCAATGAGCAGTTCTTC. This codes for CASRTLAGGGNEQFF.

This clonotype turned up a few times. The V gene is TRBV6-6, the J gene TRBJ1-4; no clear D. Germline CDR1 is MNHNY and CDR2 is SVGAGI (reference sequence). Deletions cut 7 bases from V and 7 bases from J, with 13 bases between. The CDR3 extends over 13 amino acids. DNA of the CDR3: TGTGCCAGCACTTTAGGTGACACTGAAAAACTGTTTTTT. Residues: CASTLGDTEKLFF.

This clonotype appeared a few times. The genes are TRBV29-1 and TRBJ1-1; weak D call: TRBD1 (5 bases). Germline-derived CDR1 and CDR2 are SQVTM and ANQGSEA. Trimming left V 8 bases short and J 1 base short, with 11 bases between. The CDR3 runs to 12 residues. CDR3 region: CSLGPENTEAFF. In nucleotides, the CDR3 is TGCAGCCTGGGACCGGAGAACACTGAAGCTTTCTTT. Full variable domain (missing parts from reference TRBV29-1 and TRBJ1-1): SAVISQKPSRDICQRGTSLTIQCQVDSQVTMMFWYRQQPGQSLTLIATANQGSEATYESGFVIDKFPISRPNLTFSTLTVSNMSPEDSSIYLCSLGPENTEAFFGQGTRLTVV.

DNA of the CDR3: TGTGCCAGCAGCCGCAGGTTTAACTATGGCTACACCTTC. Residues: CASSRRFNYGYTF. The gene calls are TRBV27 and TRBJ1-2, with D uncertain. Germline CDR1 is MNHEY and CDR2 is SMNVEV (reference sequence). V was clipped by 6 bases and J by 1 base, with 9 bases between them. This CDR3 spans 13 amino acids.

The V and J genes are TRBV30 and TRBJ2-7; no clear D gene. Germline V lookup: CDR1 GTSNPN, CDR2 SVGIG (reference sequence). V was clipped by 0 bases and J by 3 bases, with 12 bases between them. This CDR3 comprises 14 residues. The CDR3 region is CAWSVPPVFYEQYF. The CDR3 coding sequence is TGTGCCTGGAGTGTACCACCCGTATTCTACGAGCAGTACTTC.

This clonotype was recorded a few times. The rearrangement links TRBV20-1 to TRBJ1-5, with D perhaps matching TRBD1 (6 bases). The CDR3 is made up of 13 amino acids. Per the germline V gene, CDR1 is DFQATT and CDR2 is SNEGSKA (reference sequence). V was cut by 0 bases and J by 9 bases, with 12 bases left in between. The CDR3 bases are TGCAGTGCTAGAGAGACAGGATCCCGGCCCCAGCATTTT. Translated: CSARETGSRPQHF.

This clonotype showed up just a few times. CDR3 in amino acids: CSARIQPNYGYTF. The CDR3 DNA follows: TGCAGTGCTAGAATCCAGCCTAACTATGGCTACACCTTC. This rearrangement joins TRBV20-1 to TRBJ1-2; D not resolved. The CDR3 has 13 residues. V was shortened by 2 bases and J by 0 bases, with 7 bases between the two germline ends. Germline V CDR1 and CDR2: DFQATT, SNEGSKA (reference sequence).

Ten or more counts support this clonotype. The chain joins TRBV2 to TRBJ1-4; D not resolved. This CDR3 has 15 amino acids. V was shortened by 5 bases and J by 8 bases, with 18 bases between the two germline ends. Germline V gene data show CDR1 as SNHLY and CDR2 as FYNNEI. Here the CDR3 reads CASSLGPSLGEKLFF. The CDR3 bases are TGTGCCAGCAGTCTGGGCCCAAGCCTAGGAGAAAAACTGTTTTTT.

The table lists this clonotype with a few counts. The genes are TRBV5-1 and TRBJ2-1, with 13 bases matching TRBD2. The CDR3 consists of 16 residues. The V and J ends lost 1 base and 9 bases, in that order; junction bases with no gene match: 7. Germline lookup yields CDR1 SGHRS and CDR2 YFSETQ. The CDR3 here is CASSLSGTSGTVEQFF. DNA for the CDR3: TGCGCCAGCAGCTTGTCCGGGACTAGCGGGACAGTTGAGCAGTTCTTC.

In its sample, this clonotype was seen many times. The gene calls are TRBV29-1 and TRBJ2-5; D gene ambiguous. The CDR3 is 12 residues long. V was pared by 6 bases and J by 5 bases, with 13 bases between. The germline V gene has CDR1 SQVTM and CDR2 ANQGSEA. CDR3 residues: CSVVWLGETQYF. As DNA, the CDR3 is TGCAGCGTCGTATGGCTTGGGGAGACCCAGTACTTC.

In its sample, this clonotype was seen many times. Here the CDR3 DNA reads TGCAGCGTTGAAGAGGAGGATCTAGCTAACTATGGCTACACCTTC. Residues: CSVEEEDLANYGYTF. The chain is built from TRBV29-1 and TRBJ1-2; D gene ambiguous. This CDR3 contains 15 residues. In germline, CDR1 is SQVTM, CDR2 ANQGSEA. Trimming took 0 bases from V and 0 from J, leaving 11 bases between them.

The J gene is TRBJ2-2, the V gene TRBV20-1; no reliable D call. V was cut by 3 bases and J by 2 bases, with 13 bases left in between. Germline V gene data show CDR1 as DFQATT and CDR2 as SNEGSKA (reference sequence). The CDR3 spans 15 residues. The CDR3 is CSASWREINTGELFF. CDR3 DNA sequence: TGCAGTGCTAGCTGGAGAGAGATAAACACCGGGGAGCTGTTTTTT.

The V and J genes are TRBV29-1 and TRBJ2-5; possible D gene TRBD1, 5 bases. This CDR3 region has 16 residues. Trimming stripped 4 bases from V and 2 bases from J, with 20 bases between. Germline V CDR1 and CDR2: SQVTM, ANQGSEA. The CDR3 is CSVAKLIGDVQETQYF. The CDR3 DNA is TGCAGCGTTGCGAAGCTGATAGGGGATGTACAAGAGACCCAGTACTTC.

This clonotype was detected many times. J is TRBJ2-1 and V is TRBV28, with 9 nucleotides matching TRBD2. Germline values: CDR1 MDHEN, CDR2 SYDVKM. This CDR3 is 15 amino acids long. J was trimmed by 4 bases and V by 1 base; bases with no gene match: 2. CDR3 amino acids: CASSLYSGSYNEQFF. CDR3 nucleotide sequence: TGTGCCAGCAGTTTATATAGCGGGAGTTACAATGAGCAGTTCTTC.